A single sample gave rise to the 15 T cell receptor beta chains below, sequenced in a study of T cell repertoires in cytomegalovirus infection. TCRdb reprocessed the reads via MiXCR and lists one record per CDR3 protein. The sample records about 360,000 distinct CDR3 sequences, around 18% being singletons. Sequenced sample: PBMCs. The source is a human donor in good health (CMV status not recorded). Some clones in this sample may be carry-over from other donors' samples.

There are many counts of this clonotype. The V and J genes are TRBV7-2 and TRBJ1-2, with D uncertain. The length of the CDR3 is 14 residues. Trimming shortened V by 5 bases and J by 0 bases, and 10 bases separated the two germline ends. Germline V gene sequence: CDR1 SGHTA, CDR2 FQGNSA. In nucleotides, the CDR3 is TGTGCCAGCAGCCCTGAGGGAGCTAACTATGGCTACACCTTC. It translates to CASSPEGANYGYTF.

The V gene is TRBV12-3 or TRBV12-4, the J gene TRBJ1-3; D unresolved. The CDR3 loop spans 12 amino acids. The ends were cut back, 6 bases at V and 10 bases at J, with 13 bases in the middle. The CDR3 nucleotides read TGTGCCAGCAGCTCCGGGTTTGGGACCATATATTTT. Amino acids: CASSSGFGTIYF.

In its sample, this clonotype was seen many times. The rearrangement uses TRBV6-1 and TRBJ1-4; D not resolved. Trimming cost V 8 bases and J 8 bases, with 21 bases left between them. Germline V gives CDR1 MNHNS, CDR2 SASEGT. The CDR3 covers 15 residues. The DNA of the CDR3 is TGTGCCAGCCAGATCCCTGGCGAGTCTCGAGAAAAACTGTTTTTT. It specifies CASQIPGESREKLFF.

At least ten counts were recorded for this clonotype. The chain carries TRBV7-9 and TRBJ1-3; D unresolved. The V gene's germline CDR1 is SEHNR and CDR2 FQNEAQ (reference sequence). Trimming stripped 1 base from V and 0 bases from J, with 7 bases between. CDR3 length: 15 amino acids. CDR3 nucleotides: TGTGCCAGCAGCTTAGGGACGGACTCTGGAAACACCATATATTTT. Encoded protein: CASSLGTDSGNTIYF.

This clonotype was seen at least ten times. V usage is TRBV7-6 and J usage is TRBJ1-1; 10 bases line up with TRBD1. There are 17 residues in the CDR3. The germline V gene has CDR1 SGHVS and CDR2 FNYEAQ. Trimming at V came to 1 base and at J to 1 base, leaving 6 bases not matched to a gene. CDR3: CASSLGEGQGSNTEAFF. DNA of the CDR3: TGTGCCAGCAGCTTAGGGGAGGGACAGGGGTCGAACACTGAAGCTTTCTTT.

The chain carries TRBV18 and TRBJ1-6; D perhaps matches TRBD1 (6 bases). Trimming removed 3 bases at V and 10 bases at J, with 10 bases between. Per germline, CDR1 KGHSH and CDR2 LQKENI. The CDR3 length is 13 residues. The CDR3 region is CASSPDRSSPLHF. CDR3 in DNA: TGTGCCAGCTCACCCGACAGGAGCTCACCCCTCCACTTT.

The genes are TRBV6-1 and TRBJ1-1; 8 bases line up with TRBD1. This CDR3 region has 12 residues. V shed 9 bases, J shed 5 bases, and the junction held 5 bases outside the gene matches. CDR1 and CDR2 from the germline V gene are MNHNS and SASEGT. The chain's CDR3 is CARRQGMTEAFF. The CDR3 DNA is TGTGCCAGACGACAGGGGATGACTGAAGCTTTCTTT.

This clonotype has at least ten counts. The rearrangement links TRBV7-6 to TRBJ2-5; D might be TRBD1 or TRBD2, each matching 5 bases. CDR1 is SGHVS, CDR2 FNYEAQ, per germline. CDR3 length: 14 residues. The ends were cut back, 0 bases at V and 7 bases at J, with 12 bases in the middle. The CDR3 sequence is CASSLAPGTGTQYF. The CDR3 nucleotides read TGTGCCAGCAGCTTAGCGCCGGGGACGGGGACCCAGTACTTC.

This clonotype was detected only a few times. The gene calls are TRBV25-1 and TRBJ2-7; no reliable D call. Germline V lookup: CDR1 MGHDK, CDR2 SYGVNS. This CDR3 has 11 amino acids. Trimming left V 2 bases short and J 7 bases short, with 6 bases between. CDR3: CASSEIGEQYF. In nucleotides, the CDR3 is TGTGCCAGCAGTGAAATTGGGGAGCAGTACTTC.

This chain links TRBV6-5 with TRBJ2-1; the D is unclear. This CDR3 contains 15 residues. V lost 6 bases to trimming and J lost 3 bases, with 15 bases between them. Germline lookup yields CDR1 MNHEY and CDR2 SVGAGI. CDR3 amino acids: CASRQKNYYYNEQFF. The CDR3 DNA is TGTGCCAGCAGACAAAAGAACTATTACTACAATGAGCAGTTCTTC.

A few counts support this clonotype. The V gene is TRBV5-1, the J gene TRBJ1-2; TRBD1 matches 7 bases. The V gene's germline CDR1 is SGHRS and CDR2 YFSETQ. V trimming: 1 base; J trimming: 7 bases; junction bases outside the gene matches: 7. CDR3 length equals 14 residues. In nucleotides, the CDR3 is TGCGCCAGCAGCTTGATGACAGGGTATCGTGGCTACACCTTC. This encodes CASSLMTGYRGYTF.

The chain employs TRBV30 and TRBJ1-2; possibly TRBD1 for D (6 bases). CDR3 length equals 14 residues. V lost 0 bases and J 4 bases, leaving 12 bases between the germline ends. In germline, CDR1 is GTSNPN, CDR2 SVGIG (reference sequence). CDR3 protein: CAWSVLSDSYGYTF. The CDR3 DNA is TGTGCCTGGAGTGTACTCTCGGACAGCTATGGCTACACCTTC.

The rearrangement links TRBV7-2 to TRBJ2-7; possible D gene TRBD2, 7 bases. V was shortened by 7 bases and J by 0 bases, with 16 bases between the two germline ends. The CDR3 consists of 15 residues. Germline lookup yields CDR1 SGHTA and CDR2 FQGNSA. Written as DNA, the CDR3 is TGTGCCAGCATGCTAGGGGGGGGAGGCTCCTACGAGCAGTACTTC. It codes for CASMLGGGGSYEQYF. Full variable domain (rest looked up from reference TRBV7-2 and TRBJ2-7): GAGVSQSPSNKVTEKGKDVELRCDPISGHTALYWYRQSLGQGLEFLIYFQGNSAPDKSGLPSDRFSAERTGGSVSTLTIQRTQQEDSAVYLCASMLGGGGSYEQYFGPGTRLTVT.

This clonotype turned up a few times. The V and J genes are TRBV6-5 and TRBJ2-3; 10 bases fit TRBD2. This CDR3 region has 15 residues. V shed 6 bases and J 5 bases; nucleotides not matched to a gene: 8. Per germline, CDR1 MNHEY and CDR2 SVGAGI. CDR3 nucleotide sequence: TGTGCCAGCAGCTCCCGGACTAGCGGCGGAGATACGCAGTATTTT. It is translated as CASSSRTSGGDTQYF.

The table lists this clonotype with many counts. For the CDR3, the DNA is TGCGCCAGCAGCCAGAGAGTGGGACTAGCGGGGGGTAGCTCCTACGAGCAGTACTTC. Protein: CASSQRVGLAGGSSYEQYF. This chain links TRBV4-3 with TRBJ2-7, with 15 bases identical to TRBD2. In germline, CDR1 is LGHNA, CDR2 YSLEER. The CDR3 totals 19 residues. With V trimmed by 3 bases and J by 0 bases, 9 bases remained unmatched.